The 4 T cell receptor beta chains reported below all come from one sample, sequenced in a study of control samples from healthy donors and cancer patients. Method: immunoSEQ multiplex PCR; TCRdb's copy keeps in-frame clones and lacks some. The table records 150,000 to 200,000 clones, approximately 95% of them present only once. The material sequenced was blood. These receptors all stem from a man aged 18 to 30 in good health.

The table lists this clone with a few counts. This CDR3 is CASRTGPGPQHF. DNA for the CDR3: TGTGCCAGCAGGACGGGGCCTGGGCCCCAGCATTTT. The rearrangement joins TRBV12-3 or TRBV12-4 to TRBJ1-5, with a weak D call TRBD1 (5 bases). The CDR3 loop spans 12 amino acids. V was shortened by 6 bases and J by 9 bases, with 12 bases between the two germline ends.

V is TRBV3-1 (or the pseudogene TRBV3-2) and J is TRBJ2-3; D is undetermined. Trimming cost V 0 bases and J 4 bases, with 5 bases left between them. Germline V gene data show CDR1 as LGHDT and CDR2 as YNNKEL (reference sequence). The CDR3 consists of 13 residues. CDR3 DNA sequence: TGTGCCAGCAGCCAAGATATAGCAGATACGCAGTATTTT. Protein sequence: CASSQDIADTQYF.

This clone turned up a few times. At one end the junction does not follow the germline gene, possibly because of a read error. DNA for the CDR3: TGTGCCAGCAGCTCCCCTACAGGGGGCCTTACGTACGGGCAGTACTTC. Translating it yields CASSSPTGGLTYGQYF. V and J are TRBV7-8 and TRBJ2-7; TRBD1 matches at 9 bases. Germline V gene data show CDR1 as SGHVS and CDR2 as FQNEAQ. The CDR3 is made up of 16 amino acids.

The chain links TRBV5-1 to TRBJ1-1; the D gene is possibly TRBD1 (6 bases). Trimming cost V 1 base and J 3 bases, with 10 bases left between them. Germline lookup yields CDR1 SGHRS and CDR2 YFSETQ. The CDR3 extends over 14 amino acids. DNA of the CDR3: TGCGCCAGCAGCTTGACAGGGCGGGACACTGAAGCTTTCTTT. Protein sequence: CASSLTGRDTEAFF.